This T cell receptor beta chain comes out of a study of blood T cell repertoires in COVID-19. Across the whole study: Sites in the United States, Italy and Spain provided acute and convalescent COVID-19 samples. From T cells, B-cell-depleted T cells, or PBMCs came the material, which was cDNA or gDNA.

The germline V gene encodes CDR1 SGHTA and CDR2 FQGTGA. The V end lost 3 bases, the J end lost 6 bases, and 12 bases lay between the germline ends. The CDR3 is 13 amino acids. Participants spanned ages about 18 to 90 years and resided in around 25 US areas. Clinical history reported by participants formed the basis on which cohorts were assigned. Method: immunoSEQ multiplex PCR; TCRdb's copy keeps in-frame clones and lacks some. The table shows approximately 270,000 clones, with about 91% occurring only once. This sequence originates from a human donor in a cohort exposed to, infected with or recovered from COVID-19 (not recorded which). The donor label of this sample is uncertain. Material for sequencing was PBMCs or T cells enriched from blood (not recorded which). The V gene is TRBV7-3, the J gene TRBJ2-7, with a weak D call TRBD2 (5 bases). This chain's CDR3 is CASSFRGSSEQYF. DNA of the CDR3: TGTGCCAGCAGCTTCCGTGGGAGCAGCGAGCAGTACTTC.